Listed below are T cell receptor beta chains from one sample, sequenced in a study of CD8+CD57+ T cells in acquired aplastic anemia. TCRdb processed the reads anew with MiXCR; each CDR3 protein has one entry. The sample holds 100,000 to 150,000 distinct CDR3 sequences, around two fifths seen once. Sequenced material: sorted CD4+, CD8+, or CD8+CD57+ T cells (not recorded which) from PBMCs. All receptors derive from a human donor in good health, serving as a control. The CDR3 runs from the conserved cysteine through the conserved F or W. D genes are given only for firm matches. Clone size, where shown, is once, few, many, or a class for clones that have expanded.

v_gene	j_gene	abundance	len	d_gene	CDR3nt	CDR3aa
TRBV30	TRBJ1-1	few	11	NA	TGTGCCTGGAGTAGGGCCACTGAAGCTTTCTTT	CAWSRATEAFF
TRBV5-1	TRBJ2-7	many	14	NA	TGCGCCAGCAGCCCTAATGGGGGGACCTACGAGCAGTACTTC	CASSPNGGTYEQYF
TRBV12-3/TRBV12-4	TRBJ1-5	many	13	NA	TGTGCCAGCAGTTTAGGACAAAATCAGCCCCAGCATTTT	CASSLGQNQPQHF
TRBV6-1	TRBJ1-6	many	12	NA	TGTGCCAGCAGTCGAAGGAGTTCACCCCTCCACTTT	CASSRRSSPLHF
TRBV30	TRBJ2-3	many	15	NA	TGTGCCTGGAGTGTTTTGAGCGTCGGCACAGATACGCAGTATTTT	CAWSVLSVGTDTQYF
TRBV6-1	TRBJ1-2	many	12	NA	TGTGCCAGCAGTACAGGGAACTATGGCTACACCTTC	CASSTGNYGYTF
TRBV2	TRBJ1-3	NA	13	TRBD1	TGTGCCAGCAGCAGTTCGCAGGGGGACACCATATATTTT	CASSSSQGDTIYF
TRBV19	TRBJ2-2	many	13	NA	TGTGCCAGTAGTCCTCCCTGGGCCGGGGAGCTGTTTTTT	CASSPPWAGELFF
TRBV28	TRBJ2-7	NA	14	NA	TGTGCCAGCAGTTTTTGGTATCAGGGGTACGAGCAGTACTTC	CASSFWYQGYEQYF
TRBV6-4	TRBJ2-5	NA	15	NA	TGTGCCAGCAGTGCTACTCAGGGAAGCCAAGAGACCCAGTACTTC	CASSATQGSQETQYF
TRBV25-1	TRBJ2-1	NA	15	NA	TGTGCCAGCAGTGAGTTCCGGGGTGACTACAATGAGCAGTTCTTC	CASSEFRGDYNEQFF
TRBV4-1	TRBJ1-4	few	18	NA	TGCGCCAGCAGCCAAGATAGGAGCCAGTCGCTTGCTAATGAAAAACTGTTTTTT	CASSQDRSQSLANEKLFF
TRBV20-1	TRBJ2-7	NA	15	TRBD1	TGCAGTGCTGGGAGGTCCGGGACAGGATCCTACGAGCAGTACTTC	CSAGRSGTGSYEQYF
TRBV7-2	TRBJ2-5	NA	19	TRBD2	TGTGCCAGCAGCTCCCCTCTCCACGTAGCGGGGGGGCCGGGAGAGACCCAGTACTTC	CASSSPLHVAGGPGETQYF
TRBV3-1	TRBJ2-3	many	18	NA	TGTGCCAGCAGCCAAAGGTATCAAGGATATCCTAGCACAGATACGCAGTATTTT	CASSQRYQGYPSTDTQYF
TRBV9	TRBJ2-1	NA	17	NA	TGTGCCAGCAGCGTAGCGGCGTGGGCAGGGCCCCACAATGAGCAGTTCTTC	CASSVAAWAGPHNEQFF
TRBV5-1	TRBJ1-6	NA	14	NA	TGCGCCAGCAGATGGGACTCCTGGAATTCACCCCTCCACTTT	CASRWDSWNSPLHF
TRBV27	TRBJ1-5	NA	15	NA	TGTGCCAGCAGTTTATCTCCAAGTAGCAATCAGCCCCAGCATTTT	CASSLSPSSNQPQHF
TRBV15	TRBJ1-1	many	13	TRBD1	TGTGCCACCAGCAGTCTGACAGGGAGTTTAGCTTTCTTT	CATSSLTGSLAFF
TRBV30	TRBJ2-5	few	12	NA	TGTGCCTGGAGGGCTAGTGGGGAGACCCAGTACTTC	CAWRASGETQYF
TRBV7-6	TRBJ2-1	many	11	NA	TGTGCCAGCAGTCCGGCTGTTGAGCAGTTCTTC	CASSPAVEQFF
TRBV2	TRBJ2-1	NA	12	TRBD1	TGTGCCAGCAGCGTAGCTGGACAGGGGCTCTTCTTC	CASSVAGQGLFF
TRBV9	TRBJ2-6	many	16	TRBD1	TGTGCCAGCAGCGTAACAGGGGCGGTGGGGGCCAACGTCCTGACTTTC	CASSVTGAVGANVLTF
TRBV24-1	TRBJ1-5	NA	13	NA	TGTGCCACGATGGGCAGGATCAATCAGCCCCAGCATTTT	CATMGRINQPQHF
TRBV5-1	TRBJ2-1	NA	14	TRBD2	TGCGCCAGCAGCTTCCGCGGGGGTATCTATGAGCAGTTCTTC	CASSFRGGIYEQFF
TRBV20-1	TRBJ1-2	many	12	NA	TGCAGTGCTAGAGAGGCAGGGGAAGGCTACACCTTC	CSAREAGEGYTF
TRBV10-2	TRBJ2-5	few	12	NA	TGCGCCAGCCGACCCGGGGTGGAGACCCAGTACTTC	CASRPGVETQYF
TRBV19	TRBJ1-4	many	14	TRBD1	TGTGCCAGTCAACAGGGGACAACTAATGAAAAACTGTTTTTT	CASQQGTTNEKLFF
TRBV15	TRBJ1-6	NA	14	NA	TGTGCCACCAGCACCGGGGGTTATAATCCACCCCTCCACTTT	CATSTGGYNPPLHF
TRBV3-1	TRBJ2-4	few	14	NA	TGTGCCAGCAGCCACCGGGGAGGGGGCGGCATTCAGTACTTC	CASSHRGGGGIQYF
TRBV30	TRBJ1-2	many	13	NA	TGTGCCTGGAGCGCCAGGGGCGCCTATGGCTACACCTTC	CAWSARGAYGYTF
TRBV6-2/TRBV6-3	TRBJ2-1	few	16	TRBD2	TGTGCCAGCAGTTGCCCCCCCGGACTAGTTAACAATGAGCAGTTCTTC	CASSCPPGLVNNEQFF
TRBV2	TRBJ1-2	many	14	NA	TGTGCCAGCATAAATAGGCAGGGTGCCTATGGCTACACCTTC	CASINRQGAYGYTF
TRBV10-2	TRBJ2-5	once	16	TRBD2	TGTGCCAGCAGCTTAGGGCGGGGGATATTATATGAGACCCAGTACTTC	CASSLGRGILYETQYF
TRBV5-1	TRBJ2-6	many	16	NA	TGCGCCAGCAGCCCCCTCGGGAGTCACAGGGCCAACGTCCTGACTTTC	CASSPLGSHRANVLTF
TRBV19	TRBJ2-7	NA	13	NA	TGTGCCAGTAGTAACGGGGGCCCCTACGAGCAGTACTTC	CASSNGGPYEQYF
TRBV12-5	TRBJ1-5	NA	12	NA	TGTGCTAGTGGTTTGCAGGTTGGGCCCCAGCATTTT	CASGLQVGPQHF
TRBV12-3/TRBV12-4	TRBJ2-3	NA	16	TRBD2	TGTGCCAGCAGTTTGAGGTCGGGGGGGCCGGGAGATACGCAGTATTTT	CASSLRSGGPGDTQYF